Ten or more counts support the clone carrying this TCR beta chain. This sample was taken from a study of T cells in Graves' hyperthyroidism and ophthalmopathy. V lost 2 bases, J lost 0 bases, and 3 bases stayed unmatched. This CDR3 is 15 amino acids long. The germline CDR1 and CDR2 sequences are MNHEY and SMNVEV (reference sequence). RNA transcripts served as the template for amplifying TCR beta CDR3 regions. HTBI primers were the set used in a first-round RT-PCR of the TCR CDR3. Using its own MiXCR run on the multiplex PCR reads, TCRdb lists one record per CDR3 protein. Of 600,000 or so distinct CDR3 sequences listed, about 15% were seen once; the top ten hold about 12%.

The source material was blood. The chain couples TRBV27 to TRBJ2-7, with 8 bases lining up with TRBD2. This receptor was taken from a woman aged 50 to 65 with Graves' ophthalmopathy. The CDR3 loop is CASSLGSGNSYEQYF. DNA of the CDR3: TGTGCCAGCAGTTTAGGTAGCGGGAACTCCTACGAGCAGTACTTC.